The 14 T cell receptor beta chains in this list originate from one sample, sequenced in a study of control samples from healthy donors and cancer patients. The protocol was immunoSEQ multiplex PCR, while the TCRdb copy is restricted to in-frame clones and leaves out a portion. This sample has 150,000 to 200,000 clones, with approximately 94% found just once. Material for sequencing was blood. These receptors originate from a woman aged 18-29 years in good health.

The chain carries TRBV7-9 and TRBJ2-5; 7 bases fit TRBD1. This CDR3 has 15 amino acids. Germline lookup yields CDR1 SEHNR and CDR2 FQNEAQ (reference sequence). The V and J ends lost 4 bases and 4 bases, in that order; junction bases with no gene match: 9. This CDR3 is CASSSRQGLRETQYF. DNA for the CDR3: TGTGCCAGCAGCTCCAGACAGGGCCTTCGAGAGACCCAGTACTTC.

The chain couples TRBV7-2 to TRBJ2-7, with 8 bases fitting TRBD1. The V gene end was trimmed by 4 bases and the J gene end by 4 bases; junction bases not matched to a gene: 9. From germline, CDR1 is SGHTA and CDR2 FQGNSA. The CDR3 loop spans 15 amino acids. CDR3 in amino acids: CASSSQTGAGYEQYF. The CDR3 DNA reads TGTGCCAGCAGCTCGCAGACAGGGGCCGGATACGAGCAGTACTTC.

J is TRBJ2-3 and V is TRBV25-1; weak D call: TRBD1 (6 bases). This CDR3 comprises 14 residues. Germline V lookup: CDR1 MGHDK, CDR2 SYGVNS. V lost 2 bases, J lost 5 bases, and 11 bases lay in between. CDR3 amino acids: CASSEVKGGDTQYF. CDR3 nucleotides: TGTGCCAGCAGTGAAGTTAAAGGGGGAGATACGCAGTATTTT.

The chain carries TRBV7-2 and TRBJ1-1; D remains unclear. CDR3 length: 14 amino acids. The V gene's germline CDR1 is SGHTA and CDR2 FQGNSA. Trimming removed 1 base from V and 4 bases from J, with 10 bases in between. As DNA, the CDR3 is TGTGCCAGCAGCTTAGAGGGAATGGTCACTGAAGCTTTCTTT. This sequence encodes CASSLEGMVTEAFF.

The genes are TRBV14 and TRBJ2-5, with D perhaps given as TRBD1 or TRBD2 (6 bases each). The V gene lost 1 base and the J gene lost 5 bases, with 17 bases spanning the gap. The germline V gene encodes CDR1 SGHDN and CDR2 FVKESK. The CDR3 covers 16 residues. DNA for the CDR3: TGTGCCAGCAGCCAAGGGTTTGGGGGGCGAAGGGAGACCCAGTACTTC. Protein product: CASSQGFGGRRETQYF.

The chain joins TRBV29-1 to TRBJ2-5; D ambiguous. CDR3 length: 13 amino acids. V lost 7 bases and J 2 bases, leaving 14 bases between the germline ends. Germline loops: CDR1 SQVTM, CDR2 ANQGSEA. CDR3 in amino acids: CSAMEQPQETQYF. DNA of the CDR3: TGCAGCGCGATGGAACAGCCTCAAGAGACCCAGTACTTC.

The chain couples TRBV24-1 to TRBJ2-3; TRBD1 aligns across 9 bases. With 3 bases clipped from V and 4 bases from J, the junction kept 7 bases outside the gene matches. Germline V gene sequence: CDR1 KGHDR, CDR2 SFDVKD. The CDR3 consists of 16 residues. The DNA of the CDR3 is TGTGCCACCAGTGATCGCGGGACAGGGCTAGCAGATACGCAGTATTTT. It translates to CATSDRGTGLADTQYF.

This sequence joins TRBV5-5 and TRBJ1-2, with TRBD1 identical over 9 bases. Looked up from germline, CDR1 is SGHKS and CDR2 is YYEKEE (reference sequence). CDR3 length equals 14 residues. Losses at the gene ends were 2 bases for V and 2 bases for J; bases not matched to a gene: 1. The CDR3 spells CASSLDRGNYGYTF. CDR3 nucleotide sequence: TGTGCCAGCAGCTTAGACAGGGGGAACTATGGCTACACCTTC.

The CDR3 DNA reads as TGTGCCAGCAGCTTCGGGACTTATGGCTACACCTTC. Translation: CASSFGTYGYTF. The rearrangement links TRBV5-5 to TRBJ1-2; tentatively, D is TRBD1 (5 bases). CDR1 is SGHKS, CDR2 YYEKEE, per germline (reference sequence). The CDR3 runs 12 residues. The germline V and J ends were trimmed by 2 bases and 5 bases, with 7 bases remaining between them.

The chain joins TRBV10-2 to TRBJ1-5, with TRBD1 identical over 9 bases. Unmatched junction bases numbered 5, after V lost 5 bases and J lost 6 bases. This CDR3 region has 14 residues. The germline CDR1 and CDR2 sequences are WSHSY and SAAADI. CDR3 sequence: CASSSDRGGQPQHF. The CDR3 region has the DNA TGCGCCAGCAGTTCGGACAGGGGAGGTCAGCCCCAGCATTTT.

V is TRBV28 and J is TRBJ1-1, with D tentatively TRBD1 (5 bases). Trimming shortened V by 4 bases and J by 8 bases, and 11 bases separated the two germline ends. This CDR3 has 12 residues. The V gene's germline CDR1 is MDHEN and CDR2 SYDVKM. CDR3 amino acids: CASSSKGSEAFF. Here the CDR3 DNA reads TGTGCCAGCAGTTCCAAGGGGTCGGAAGCTTTCTTT.

V is TRBV3-1 (or the pseudogene TRBV3-2) and J is TRBJ2-1; no reliable D call. The length of the CDR3 is 13 residues. The V and J ends lost 5 bases and 7 bases respectively, with 12 bases between them. Germline values: CDR1 LGHDT, CDR2 YNNKEL (reference sequence). Written as DNA, the CDR3 is TGTGCCAGCAGCGTCACCGTCAGAAATGAGCAGTTCTTC. Translating it yields CASSVTVRNEQFF.

The chain is built from TRBV5-1 and TRBJ1-2, with D uncertain. The CDR3 has 13 amino acids. Germline loops: CDR1 SGHRS, CDR2 YFSETQ. V lost 0 bases to trimming and J lost 5 bases, with 8 bases between them. The CDR3 is CASSLGPGYGYTF. The CDR3 DNA reads as TGCGCCAGCAGCTTGGGCCCAGGTTATGGCTACACCTTC.

The V gene is TRBV5-1, the J gene TRBJ2-1; no firm D call. There are 13 residues in the CDR3. The germline V gene encodes CDR1 SGHRS and CDR2 YFSETQ. V was trimmed by 2 bases and J by 6 bases, leaving 9 bases between them. CDR3 nucleotides: TGCGCCAGCAGCTTCGACACTGGCAATGAGCAGTTCTTC. Translated, it gives CASSFDTGNEQFF.